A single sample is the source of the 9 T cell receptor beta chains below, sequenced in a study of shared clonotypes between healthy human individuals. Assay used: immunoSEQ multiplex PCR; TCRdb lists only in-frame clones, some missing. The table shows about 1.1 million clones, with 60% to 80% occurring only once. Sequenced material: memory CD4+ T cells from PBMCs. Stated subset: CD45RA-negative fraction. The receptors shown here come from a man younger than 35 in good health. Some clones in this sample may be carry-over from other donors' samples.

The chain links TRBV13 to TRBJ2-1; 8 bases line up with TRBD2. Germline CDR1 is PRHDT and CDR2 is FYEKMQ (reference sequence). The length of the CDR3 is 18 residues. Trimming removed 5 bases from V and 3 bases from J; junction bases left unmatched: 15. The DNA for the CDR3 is TGTGCCAGCAGCCCGGCCGCAAGACTAGCGCGGGGCTACAATGAGCAGTTCTTC. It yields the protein CASSPAARLARGYNEQFF.

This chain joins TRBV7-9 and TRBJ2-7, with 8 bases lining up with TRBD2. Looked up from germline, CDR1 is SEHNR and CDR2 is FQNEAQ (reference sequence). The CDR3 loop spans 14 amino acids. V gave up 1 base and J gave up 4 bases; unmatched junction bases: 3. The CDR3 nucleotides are TGTGCCAGCAGCTTAGGGCTAGCGGGTTACGAGCAGTACTTC. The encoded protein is CASSLGLAGYEQYF. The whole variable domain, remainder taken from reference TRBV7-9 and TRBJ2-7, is DTGVSQNPRHKITKRGQNVTFRCDPISEHNRLYWYRQTLGQGPEFLTYFQNEAQLEKSRLLSDRFSAERPKGSFSTLEIQRTEQGDSAMYLCASSLGLAGYEQYFGPGTRLTVT.

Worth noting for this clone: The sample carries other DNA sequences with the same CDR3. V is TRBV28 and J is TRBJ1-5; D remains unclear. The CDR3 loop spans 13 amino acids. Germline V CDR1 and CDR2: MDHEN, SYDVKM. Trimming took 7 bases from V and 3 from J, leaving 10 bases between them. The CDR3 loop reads CASTRRNNQPQHF. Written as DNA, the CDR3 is TGTGCCAGCACTCGGCGGAACAATCAGCCCCAGCATTTT.

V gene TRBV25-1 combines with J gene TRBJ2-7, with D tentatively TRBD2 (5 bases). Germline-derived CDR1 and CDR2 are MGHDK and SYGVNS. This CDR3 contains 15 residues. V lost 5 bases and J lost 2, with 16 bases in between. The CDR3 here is CASSSGVFLTYEQYF. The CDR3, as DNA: TGTGCCAGCAGTTCCGGGGTCTTCCTCACCTACGAGCAGTACTTC.

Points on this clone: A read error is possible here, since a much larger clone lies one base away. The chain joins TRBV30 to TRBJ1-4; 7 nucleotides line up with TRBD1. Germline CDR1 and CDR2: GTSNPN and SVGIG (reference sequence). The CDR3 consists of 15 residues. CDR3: CAWGPQTGLREKPFF. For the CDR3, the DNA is TGTGCCTGGGGCCCCCAGACAGGGCTTAGGGAAAAACCGTTTTTT. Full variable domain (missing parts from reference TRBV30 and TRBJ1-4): SQTIHQWPATLVQPVGSPLSLECTVEGTSNPNLYWYRQAAGRGLQLLFYSVGIGQISSEVPQNLSASRPQDRQFILSSKKLLLSDSGFYLCAWGPQTGLREKPFFGSGTQLSVL.

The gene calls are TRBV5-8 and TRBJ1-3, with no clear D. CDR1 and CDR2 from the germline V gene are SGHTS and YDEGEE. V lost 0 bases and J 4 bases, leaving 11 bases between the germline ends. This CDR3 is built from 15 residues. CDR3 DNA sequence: TGTGCCAGCAGCTTGGGCCCAGGCGCGGGAAACACCATATATTTT. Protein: CASSLGPGAGNTIYF.

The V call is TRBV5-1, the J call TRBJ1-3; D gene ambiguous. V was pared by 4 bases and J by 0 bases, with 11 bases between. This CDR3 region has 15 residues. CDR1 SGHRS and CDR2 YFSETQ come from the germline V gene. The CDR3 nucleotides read TGCGCCAGCAGCCACGGAGACGGCTCTGGAAACACCATATATTTT. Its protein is CASSHGDGSGNTIYF.

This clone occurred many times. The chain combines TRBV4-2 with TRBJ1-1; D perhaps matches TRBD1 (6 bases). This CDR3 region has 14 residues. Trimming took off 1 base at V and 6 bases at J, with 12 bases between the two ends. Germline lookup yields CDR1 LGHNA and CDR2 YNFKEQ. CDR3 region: CASSQVGAGAEAFF. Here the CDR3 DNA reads TGTGCCAGCAGCCAAGTGGGGGCAGGGGCTGAAGCTTTCTTT.

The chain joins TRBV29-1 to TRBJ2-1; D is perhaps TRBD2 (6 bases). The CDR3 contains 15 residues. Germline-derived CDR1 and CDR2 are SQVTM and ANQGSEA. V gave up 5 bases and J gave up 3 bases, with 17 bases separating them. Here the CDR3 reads CSVSLASPLYNEQFF. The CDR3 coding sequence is TGCAGCGTTTCTCTAGCGTCCCCCCTCTACAATGAGCAGTTCTTC.